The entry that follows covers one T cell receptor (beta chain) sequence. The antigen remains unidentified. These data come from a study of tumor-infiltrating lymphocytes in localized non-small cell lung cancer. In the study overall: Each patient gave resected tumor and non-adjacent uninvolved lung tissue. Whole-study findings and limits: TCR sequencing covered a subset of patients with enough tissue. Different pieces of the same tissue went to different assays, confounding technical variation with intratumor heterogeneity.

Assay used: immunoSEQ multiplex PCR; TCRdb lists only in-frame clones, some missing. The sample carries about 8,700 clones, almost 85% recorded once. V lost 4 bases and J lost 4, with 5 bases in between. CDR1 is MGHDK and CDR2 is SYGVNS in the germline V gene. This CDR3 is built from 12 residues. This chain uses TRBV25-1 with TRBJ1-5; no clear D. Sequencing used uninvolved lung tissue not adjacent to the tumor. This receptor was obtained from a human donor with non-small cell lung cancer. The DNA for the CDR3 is TGTGCCAGCAGTGTTGGGAATCAGCCCCAGCATTTT. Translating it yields CASSVGNQPQHF. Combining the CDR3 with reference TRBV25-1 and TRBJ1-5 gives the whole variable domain EADIYQTPRYLVIGTGKKITLECSQTMGHDKMYWYQQDPGMELHLIHYSYGVNSTEKGDLSSESTVSRIRTEHFPLTLESARPSHTSQYLCASSVGNQPQHFGDGTRLSIL.